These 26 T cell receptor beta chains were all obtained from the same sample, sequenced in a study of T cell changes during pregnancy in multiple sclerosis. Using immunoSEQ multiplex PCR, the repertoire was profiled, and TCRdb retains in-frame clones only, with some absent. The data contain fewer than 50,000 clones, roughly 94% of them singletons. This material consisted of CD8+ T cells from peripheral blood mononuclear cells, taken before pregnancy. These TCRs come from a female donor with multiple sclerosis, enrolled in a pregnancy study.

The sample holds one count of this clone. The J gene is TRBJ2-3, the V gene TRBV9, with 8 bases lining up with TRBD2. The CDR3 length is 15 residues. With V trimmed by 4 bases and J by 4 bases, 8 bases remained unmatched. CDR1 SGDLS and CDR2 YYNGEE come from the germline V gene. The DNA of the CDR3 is TGTGCCAGCAGCACAAGCGGGAGAGGCGCAGATACGCAGTATTTT. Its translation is CASSTSGRGADTQYF. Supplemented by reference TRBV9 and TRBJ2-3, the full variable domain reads DSGVTQTPKHLITATGQRVTLRCSPRSGDLSVYWYQQSLDQGLQFLIQYYNGEERAKGNILERFSAQQFPDLHSELNLSSLELGDSALYFCASSTSGRGADTQYFGPGTRLTVL.

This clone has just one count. The CDR3 loop reads CASSRQGAYNEQFF. CDR3 DNA sequence: TGTGCCAGTAGTAGGCAGGGGGCCTACAATGAGCAGTTCTTC. The V gene is TRBV19, the J gene TRBJ2-1; 7 bases fit TRBD1. Trimming at V came to 4 bases and at J to 2 bases, leaving 2 bases not matched to a gene. CDR1 and CDR2 from the germline V gene are LNHDA and SQIVND (reference sequence). CDR3 length equals 14 residues.

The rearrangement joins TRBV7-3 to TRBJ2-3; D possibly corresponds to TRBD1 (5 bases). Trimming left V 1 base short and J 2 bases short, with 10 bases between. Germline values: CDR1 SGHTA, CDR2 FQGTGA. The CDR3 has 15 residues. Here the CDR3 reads CASSLIQGPTDTQYF. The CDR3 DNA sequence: TGTGCCAGCAGCTTAATTCAGGGCCCCACAGATACGCAGTATTTT.

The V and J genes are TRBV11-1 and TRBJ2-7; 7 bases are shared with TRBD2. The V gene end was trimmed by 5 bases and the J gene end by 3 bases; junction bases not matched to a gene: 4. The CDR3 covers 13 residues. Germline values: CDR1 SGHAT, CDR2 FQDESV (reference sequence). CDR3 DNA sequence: TGTGCCAGCAGCCCTAGCGGTTTCTACGAGCAGTACTTC. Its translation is CASSPSGFYEQYF.

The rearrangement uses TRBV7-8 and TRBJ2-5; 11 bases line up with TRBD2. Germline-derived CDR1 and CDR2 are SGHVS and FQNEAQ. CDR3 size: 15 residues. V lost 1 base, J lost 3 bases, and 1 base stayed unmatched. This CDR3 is CASSLGGLAEETQYF. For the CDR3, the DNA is TGTGCCAGCAGCTTAGGGGGACTAGCGGAAGAGACCCAGTACTTC.

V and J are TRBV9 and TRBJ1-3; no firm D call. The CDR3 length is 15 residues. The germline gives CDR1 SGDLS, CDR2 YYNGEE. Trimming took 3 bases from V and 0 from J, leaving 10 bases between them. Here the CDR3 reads CASSAAGSSGNTIYF. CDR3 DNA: TGTGCCAGCAGCGCGGCCGGGAGCTCTGGAAACACCATATATTTT.

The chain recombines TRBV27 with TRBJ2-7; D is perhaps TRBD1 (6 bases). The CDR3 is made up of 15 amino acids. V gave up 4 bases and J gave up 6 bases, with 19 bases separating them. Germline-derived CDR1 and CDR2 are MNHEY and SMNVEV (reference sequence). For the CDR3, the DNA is TGTGCCAGCAGTTCCCCCGAACAGGGAAGCCGCGAGCAGTACTTC. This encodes CASSSPEQGSREQYF.

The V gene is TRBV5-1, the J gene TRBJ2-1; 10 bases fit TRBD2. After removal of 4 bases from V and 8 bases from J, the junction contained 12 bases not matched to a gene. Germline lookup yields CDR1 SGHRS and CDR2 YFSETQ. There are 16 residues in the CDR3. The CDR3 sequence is CASSEWASGSGDEQFF. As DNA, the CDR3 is TGCGCCAGCAGCGAATGGGCTAGCGGGAGCGGTGATGAGCAGTTCTTC.

The CDR3 coding sequence is TGTGCCAGCAGCCTAGACGGTGCCCCAACTAGCACAGATACGCAGTATTTT. Protein product: CASSLDGAPTSTDTQYF. This rearrangement joins TRBV27 to TRBJ2-3, with unresolved D. Trimming cost V 6 bases and J 0 bases, with 19 bases left between them. Germline CDR1 is MNHEY and CDR2 is SMNVEV (reference sequence). This CDR3 region has 17 residues.

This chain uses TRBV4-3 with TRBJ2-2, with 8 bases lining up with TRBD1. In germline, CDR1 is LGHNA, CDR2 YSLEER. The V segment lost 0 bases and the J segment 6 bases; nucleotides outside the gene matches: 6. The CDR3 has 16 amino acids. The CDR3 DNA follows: TGCGCCAGCAGCCAAGAGGTGACAGGGGTTTCCGGGGAGCTGTTTTTT. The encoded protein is CASSQEVTGVSGELFF.

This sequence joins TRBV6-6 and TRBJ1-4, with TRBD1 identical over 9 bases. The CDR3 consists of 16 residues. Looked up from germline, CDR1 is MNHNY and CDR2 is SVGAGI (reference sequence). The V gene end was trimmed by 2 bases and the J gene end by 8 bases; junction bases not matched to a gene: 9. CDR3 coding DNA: TGTGCCAGCAGTTACAATCCCGACAGGGGGAAGGAAAAACTGTTTTTT. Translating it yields CASSYNPDRGKEKLFF.

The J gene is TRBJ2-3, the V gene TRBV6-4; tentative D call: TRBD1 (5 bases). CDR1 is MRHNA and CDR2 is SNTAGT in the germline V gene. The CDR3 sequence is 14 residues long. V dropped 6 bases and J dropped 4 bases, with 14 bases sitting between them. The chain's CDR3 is CASSLTQGADTQYF. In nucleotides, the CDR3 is TGTGCCAGCAGCCTCACCCAGGGCGCAGATACGCAGTATTTT.

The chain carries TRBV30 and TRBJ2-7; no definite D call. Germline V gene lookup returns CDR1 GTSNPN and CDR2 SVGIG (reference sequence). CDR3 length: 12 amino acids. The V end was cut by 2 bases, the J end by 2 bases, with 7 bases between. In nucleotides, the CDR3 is TGTGCCTGGAGTCCGGTTACCTACGAGCAGTACTTC. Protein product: CAWSPVTYEQYF.

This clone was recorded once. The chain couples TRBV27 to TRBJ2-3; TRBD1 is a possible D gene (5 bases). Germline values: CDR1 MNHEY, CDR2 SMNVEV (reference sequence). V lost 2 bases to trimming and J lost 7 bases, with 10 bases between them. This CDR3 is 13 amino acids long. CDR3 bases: TGTGCCAGCAGTTTAAGGGGTAGAAATACGCAGTATTTT. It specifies CASSLRGRNTQYF.

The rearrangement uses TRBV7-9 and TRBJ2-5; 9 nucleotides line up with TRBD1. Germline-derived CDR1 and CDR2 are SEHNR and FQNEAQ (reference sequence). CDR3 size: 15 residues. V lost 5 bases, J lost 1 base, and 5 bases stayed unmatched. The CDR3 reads CASSVGQGSQETQYF. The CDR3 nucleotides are TGTGCCAGCAGCGTTGGACAGGGGAGCCAAGAGACCCAGTACTTC.

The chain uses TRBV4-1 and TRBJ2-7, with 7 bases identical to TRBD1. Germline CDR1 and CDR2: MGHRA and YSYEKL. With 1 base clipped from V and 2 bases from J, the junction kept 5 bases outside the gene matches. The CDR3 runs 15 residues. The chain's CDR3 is CASSQGDSPTYEQYF. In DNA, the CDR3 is TGCGCCAGCAGCCAAGGGGACAGTCCGACCTACGAGCAGTACTTC.

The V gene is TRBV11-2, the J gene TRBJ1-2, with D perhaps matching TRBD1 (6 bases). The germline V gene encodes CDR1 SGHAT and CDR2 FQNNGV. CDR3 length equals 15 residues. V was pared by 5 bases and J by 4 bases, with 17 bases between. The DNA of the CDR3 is TGTGCCAGCAGCCCCGCGCCGCAGGGGAGCTATGGCTACACCTTC. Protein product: CASSPAPQGSYGYTF.

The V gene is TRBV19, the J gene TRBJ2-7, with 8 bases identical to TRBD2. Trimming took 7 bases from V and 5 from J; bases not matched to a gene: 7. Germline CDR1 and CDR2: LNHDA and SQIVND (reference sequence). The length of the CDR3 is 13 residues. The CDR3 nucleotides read TGTGCCAGTACCGAAGCGGGGGCCGACGAGCAGTACTTC. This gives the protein CASTEAGADEQYF.

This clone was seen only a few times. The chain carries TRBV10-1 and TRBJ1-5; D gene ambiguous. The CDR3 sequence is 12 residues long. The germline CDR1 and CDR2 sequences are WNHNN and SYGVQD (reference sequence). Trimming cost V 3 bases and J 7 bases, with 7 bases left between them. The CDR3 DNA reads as TGCGCCAGCAGTGATGTGGGCCAGCCCCAGCATTTT. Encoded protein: CASSDVGQPQHF.

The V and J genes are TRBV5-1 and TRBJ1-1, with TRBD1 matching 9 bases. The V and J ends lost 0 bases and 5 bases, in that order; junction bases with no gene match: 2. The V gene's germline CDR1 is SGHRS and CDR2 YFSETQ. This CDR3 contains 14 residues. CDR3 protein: CASSLDRGRTEAFF. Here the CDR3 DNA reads TGCGCCAGCAGCTTGGACAGGGGGCGGACTGAAGCTTTCTTT. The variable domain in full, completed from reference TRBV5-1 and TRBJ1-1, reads KAGVTQTPRYLIKTRGQQVTLSCSPISGHRSVSWYQQTPGQGLQFLFEYFSETQRNKGNFPGRFSGRQFSNSRSEMNVSTLELGDSALYLCASSLDRGRTEAFFGQGTRLTVV.

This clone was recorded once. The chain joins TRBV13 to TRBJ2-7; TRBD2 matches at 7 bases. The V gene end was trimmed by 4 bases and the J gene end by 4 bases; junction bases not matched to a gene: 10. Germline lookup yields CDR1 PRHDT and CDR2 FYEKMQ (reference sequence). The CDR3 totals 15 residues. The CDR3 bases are TGTGCCAGCAGCTCCTTATCTAGCGGAGCGTACGAGCAGTACTTC. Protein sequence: CASSSLSSGAYEQYF.

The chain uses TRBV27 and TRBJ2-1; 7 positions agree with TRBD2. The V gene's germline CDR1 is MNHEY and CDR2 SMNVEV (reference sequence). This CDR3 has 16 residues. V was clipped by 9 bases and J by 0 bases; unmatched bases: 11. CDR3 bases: TGTGCCAGTTACAGAGCTAGCGGAAGCTCCTACAATGAGCAGTTCTTC. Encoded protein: CASYRASGSSYNEQFF.

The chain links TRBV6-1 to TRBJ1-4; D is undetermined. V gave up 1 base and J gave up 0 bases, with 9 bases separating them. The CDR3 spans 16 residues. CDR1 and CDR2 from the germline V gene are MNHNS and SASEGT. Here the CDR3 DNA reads TGTGCCAGCAGTGAAGAAGTCAGTTCAACTAATGAAAAACTGTTTTTT. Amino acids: CASSEEVSSTNEKLFF.

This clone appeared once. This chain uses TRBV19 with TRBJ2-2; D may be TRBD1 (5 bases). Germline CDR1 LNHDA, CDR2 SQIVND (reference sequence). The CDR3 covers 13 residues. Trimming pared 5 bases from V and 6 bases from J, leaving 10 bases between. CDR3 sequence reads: CASSFQGPGELFF. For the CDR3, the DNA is TGTGCCAGTAGTTTCCAGGGTCCCGGGGAGCTGTTTTTT.

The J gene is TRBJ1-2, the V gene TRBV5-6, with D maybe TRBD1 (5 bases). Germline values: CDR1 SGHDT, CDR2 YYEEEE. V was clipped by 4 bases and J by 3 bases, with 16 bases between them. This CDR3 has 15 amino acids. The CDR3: CASSPIQQTDYGYTF. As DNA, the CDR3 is TGTGCCAGCAGCCCGATCCAGCAGACAGACTATGGCTACACCTTC.

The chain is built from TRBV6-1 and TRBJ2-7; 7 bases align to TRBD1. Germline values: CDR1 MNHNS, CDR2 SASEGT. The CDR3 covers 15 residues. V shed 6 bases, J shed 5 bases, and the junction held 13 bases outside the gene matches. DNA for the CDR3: TGTGCCAGCAGCGAAAGGGTCAGGGGGTTACACGAGCAGTACTTC. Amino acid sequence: CASSERVRGLHEQYF.